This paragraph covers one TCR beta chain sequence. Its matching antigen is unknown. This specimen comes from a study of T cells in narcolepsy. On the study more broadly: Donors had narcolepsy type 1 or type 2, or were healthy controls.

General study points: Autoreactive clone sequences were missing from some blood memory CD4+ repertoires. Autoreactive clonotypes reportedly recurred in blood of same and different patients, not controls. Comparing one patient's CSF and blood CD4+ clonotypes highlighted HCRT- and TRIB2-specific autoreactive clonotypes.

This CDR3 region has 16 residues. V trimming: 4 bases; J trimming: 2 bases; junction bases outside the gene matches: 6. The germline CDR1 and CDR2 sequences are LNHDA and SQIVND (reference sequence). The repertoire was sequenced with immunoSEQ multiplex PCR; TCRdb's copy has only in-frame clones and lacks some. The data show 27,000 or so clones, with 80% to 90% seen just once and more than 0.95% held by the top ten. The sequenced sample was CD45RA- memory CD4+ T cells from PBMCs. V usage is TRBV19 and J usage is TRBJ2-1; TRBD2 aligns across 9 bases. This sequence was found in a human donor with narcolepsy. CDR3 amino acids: CASSKSASGAYNEQFF. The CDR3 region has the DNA TGTGCCAGTAGTAAGTCCGCTAGCGGGGCCTACAATGAGCAGTTCTTC.